This T cell receptor (beta chain) was found in a study of PD-L1 blockade in urothelial cancer. Study in general: Analyses were performed on blood at 3 weeks after treatment start (the second dose) and at 6 weeks. Researchers found blood samples held a median of 141,255 T cells.

Time point meaning: pretreatment peripheral blood. Diagnoses among patients were locally advanced or metastatic urothelial carcinoma. Clones were sequenced by immunoSEQ multiplex PCR, and TCRdb holds only the in-frame ones, with some missing. The sample shows 55,000 to 80,000 clones, 65% to 90% of them seen only once. The material was PBMCs, obtained around atezolizumab (anti-PD-L1) treatment. The TCR comes from a man between 65 and 85 years old with urothelial cancer.

CDR3 protein: CASSLFWTGVSTDTQYF. In DNA form, the CDR3 reads TGTGCCAGCAGTTTATTTTGGACAGGGGTTAGCACAGATACGCAGTATTTT. The rearrangement uses TRBV27 and TRBJ2-3, with 9 nucleotides matching TRBD1. J gave up 0 bases and V 1 base, and 5 bases lay outside the gene matches. The CDR3 consists of 17 residues. Germline V gene lookup returns CDR1 MNHEY and CDR2 SMNVEV (reference sequence).